This record covers a single T cell receptor (beta chain). Its antigen is still unknown. After extraction with the RNeasy kit, about 0.5 to 1 ug of the RNA was reverse transcribed using random hexamers. TCRdb itself ran the immunoSEQ multiplex PCR reads through MiXCR, one entry per CDR3 protein. The data show around 140,000 distinct CDR3 sequences, 75% to 90% seen once. The data derive from a study of CD8 T cells in Susac syndrome. The V and J ends lost 7 bases and 3 bases, in that order; junction bases with no gene match: 10. Germline V gene data show CDR1 as SEHNR and CDR2 as FQNEAQ (reference sequence). This CDR3 has 16 amino acids. From blood CD8+ and CD4+ T cells, the TCR beta chain was sequenced. The multiple sclerosis control cohort comprised treatment-naive individuals presenting with stable or active relapsing-remitting disease. TEMRA cells were FACS-enriched and CD8+ and CD4+ T cells negatively isolated.

General study results and limits: An acknowledgment was made by the study that its TCR sequencing and HLA analysis involved relatively few individuals.

The chain couples TRBV7-9 to TRBJ2-2, with 8 bases matching TRBD1. The sample was CD8+ T cells from PBMCs. This receptor was taken from a human donor with multiple sclerosis. CDR3 loop: CASTRQGRSDTGELFF. CDR3 coding DNA: TGTGCCAGCACTCGACAGGGGAGGTCGGACACCGGGGAGCTGTTTTTT.